Each of the 13 T cell receptor beta chains below was sequenced from the same sample in a study of T cells expressing NK-cell markers. Each CDR3 protein gets one entry in TCRdb, which reprocessed the 5' RACE reads and gives no DNA. This sample's clone table lists some 600,000 distinct CDR3 sequences. The sample taken for sequencing was blood T cells: a sorted CD56 or NKG2C T cell subset, CD4+ or CD8+ T cells, or bulk PBMC T cells (not recorded which). Receptor source: a young man in good health.

V usage is TRBV5-5 and J usage is TRBJ2-7; the D gene TCRdb calls, TRBD1, cannot be checked with no DNA. CDR3 size: 15 residues. Germline loops: CDR1 SGHKS, CDR2 YYEKEE (reference sequence). The CDR3 here is CASSPGTGMVYEQYF.

The V and J genes are TRBV24-1 and TRBJ2-7; TCRdb's D call of TRBD1 is untestable without DNA. Per germline, CDR1 KGHDR and CDR2 SFDVKD. The CDR3 sequence is 16 residues long. The CDR3 sequence: CATSDAPGQSSYEQYF.

This chain uses TRBV4-3 with TRBJ2-1; TCRdb proposes TRBD1, but this gene call is untestable without DNA. There are 16 residues in the CDR3. Germline CDR1 is LGHNA and CDR2 is YSLEER. This CDR3 is CASSQGGGGIYNEQFF.

The V and J genes are TRBV5-6 and TRBJ2-1; TCRdb's assignment of TRBD1 cannot be checked, as there is no DNA. This CDR3 region has 16 residues. Looked up from germline, CDR1 is SGHDT and CDR2 is YYEEEE. The CDR3 loop reads CASSLAPRGADNEQFF.

The chain couples TRBV30 to TRBJ2-3; TCRdb's D call, TRBD1, is unchecked because there is no DNA. This CDR3 has 14 residues. Germline loops: CDR1 GTSNPN, CDR2 SVGIG (reference sequence). The CDR3 reads CAWIGGSSTDTQYF.

V gene TRBV15 combines with J gene TRBJ2-7; TCRdb's D call of TRBD2 is untestable without DNA. This CDR3 region has 16 residues. Germline lookup yields CDR1 LNHNV and CDR2 YYDKDF (reference sequence). The CDR3 is CATSRDWESLHYEQYF.

The chain joins TRBV30 to TRBJ1-5. Germline V CDR1 and CDR2: GTSNPN, SVGIG (reference sequence). The CDR3 runs 13 residues. The CDR3 is CAWNQGGNQPQHF.

This chain connects TRBV20-1 to TRBJ2-3; TCRdb reports TRBD2, a call that lacks DNA to check it against. The CDR3 loop spans 17 amino acids. CDR1 DFQATT and CDR2 SNEGSKA come from the germline V gene (reference sequence). CDR3 residues: CSARRVLGLAITDTQYF.

The chain employs TRBV20-1 and TRBJ1-3; TCRdb indicates TRBD1, and absent DNA this call remains unverified. The CDR3 is 14 amino acids. Germline V gives CDR1 DFQATT, CDR2 SNEGSKA (reference sequence). The CDR3 here is CSASLGGRGNTIYF.

The rearrangement joins TRBV7-6 to TRBJ2-1; checking the TCRdb D call of TRBD1 is not possible without DNA. This CDR3 spans 14 amino acids. In germline, CDR1 is SGHVS, CDR2 FNYEAQ. The CDR3 sequence is CASSFWRQANEQFF.

J is TRBJ2-5 and V is TRBV29-1. The CDR3 runs to 12 residues. Germline values: CDR1 SQVTM, CDR2 ANQGSEA. CDR3 region: CSVEVVMETQYF. The full variable domain, with the rest looked up from reference TRBV29-1 and TRBJ2-5, is SAVISQKPSRDICQRGTSLTIQCQVDSQVTMMFWYRQQPGQSLTLIATANQGSEATYESGFVIDKFPISRPNLTFSTLTVSNMSPEDSSIYLCSVEVVMETQYFGPGTRLLVL.

The CDR3 protein is CASSSGQGPDTQYF. This chain connects TRBV28 to TRBJ2-3; TCRdb outputs TRBD1, but without DNA this stays unchecked. CDR3 length equals 14 residues. Germline CDR1 reads MDHEN; CDR2 reads SYDVKM.

The V and J genes are TRBV5-1 and TRBJ2-3. Germline V lookup: CDR1 SGHRS, CDR2 YFSETQ. The CDR3 runs to 14 residues. CDR3 loop: CASSPDVSGDTQYF.